This TCR beta chain was profiled in a study of shared clonotypes between healthy human individuals. General observations from the study: Shared clonotypes across all four donors exceeded non-shared ones in generation probability.

V was trimmed by 3 bases and J by 9 bases, leaving 18 bases between them. The CDR3 runs to 15 residues. Germline V gene lookup returns CDR1 SEHNR and CDR2 FQNEAQ (reference sequence). Several immunoSEQ plates received, in even portions, the genomic DNA of each subset. Assay used: immunoSEQ multiplex PCR; TCRdb lists only in-frame clones, some missing. The sample yields around 2,000,000 clones, approximately 95% seen once. Regarding this clone: Antigen specificity is unknown.

Sequenced material: naive CD4+ T cells sorted from blood. This sample's subset: CD45RA+ positively selected. The TCR was taken from a man in his late teens or twenties in good health. The chain is built from TRBV7-9 and TRBJ2-1, with D possibly matching TRBD1 (5 bases). CDR3 nucleotide sequence: TGTGCCAGCAGCTTCCAACCTGGGGCTATCGGTGAGCAGTTCTTC. Its translation is CASSFQPGAIGEQFF.